The rows below give T cell receptor beta chains drawn from one sample of a study of T cell responses to AZD1222 COVID-19 vaccine. Using immunoSEQ multiplex PCR, the repertoire was profiled, and TCRdb retains in-frame clones only, with some absent. The sample has just over 150,000 clones, approximately 87% seen once. The specimen was peripheral blood, collected 28 days after the second AZD1222 dose. The receptor source for this set is an adult who received the AZD1222 COVID-19 vaccine. CDR3s include the opening cysteine and the closing phenylalanine or tryptophan. A D gene is named only where the DNA matches it firmly. Not every row has a clone size; where given, it reads once, few, many or a size class.

size	D	V	J	CDR3	DNA
-	TRBD1	TRBV10-3	TRBJ1-1	CAISESRQGWTEAFF	TGTGCCATCAGTGAGTCGCGACAGGGGTGGACTGAAGCTTTCTTT
-	-	TRBV24-1	TRBJ1-5	CATSDLQATQPQHF	TGTGCCACCAGTGACTTACAGGCGACTCAGCCCCAGCATTTT
-	-	TRBV29-1	TRBJ1-1	CSGSRGVSTEAFF	TGCAGCGGAAGCAGGGGAGTAAGCACTGAAGCTTTCTTT
-	-	TRBV30	TRBJ1-2	CACALKGGPYGYTF	TGTGCCTGTGCGTTAAAGGGCGGCCCCTATGGCTACACCTTC
once	-	TRBV24-1	TRBJ1-1	CATSDSALGQGSTEAFF	TGTGCCACCAGTGATTCCGCCTTAGGGCAGGGTAGCACTGAAGCTTTCTTT
-	TRBD2	TRBV6-2/TRBV6-3	TRBJ2-1	CASSYGTSGYNEQFF	TGTGCCAGCAGTTACGGGACTAGCGGATACAATGAGCAGTTCTTC
-	TRBD1	TRBV19	TRBJ1-1	CASSSDRDTEAFF	TGTGCCAGTAGTAGCGACAGGGACACTGAAGCTTTCTTT
-	TRBD2	TRBV13	TRBJ2-1	CASSLVGLAGVEQFF	TGTGCCAGCAGCTTAGTGGGACTAGCGGGTGTAGAGCAGTTCTTC
few	TRBD1	TRBV13	TRBJ1-6	CASSRTGDNSPLHF	TGTGCCAGCAGCAGGACAGGGGATAATTCACCCCTCCACTTT
-	-	TRBV3-1/TRBV3-2	TRBJ2-7	CASSQVGEQYF	TGTGCCAGCAGCCAAGTGGGCGAGCAGTACTTC
-	-	TRBV5-1	TRBJ1-4	CASRTGQGNEKLFF	TGCGCCAGCAGAACGGGGCAGGGGAATGAAAAACTGTTTTTT
-	-	TRBV11-2	TRBJ1-6	CASSLVRVNSPLHF	TGTGCCAGCAGCTTAGTACGGGTGAATTCACCCCTCCACTTT
-	-	TRBV2	TRBJ2-5	CASKARGQETQYF	TGTGCCAGCAAGGCGAGAGGGCAAGAGACCCAGTACTTC
-	-	TRBV30	TRBJ1-3	CAWSVGHGNTIYF	TGTGCCTGGAGTGTAGGACATGGAAACACCATATATTTT
-	TRBD2	TRBV29-1	TRBJ2-1	CSVVGAGVVSNEQFF	TGCAGCGTTGTGGGCGCGGGAGTTGTGAGCAATGAGCAGTTCTTC
-	TRBD1	TRBV28	TRBJ1-1	CASSLVAGTVKAFF	TGTGCCAGCAGTTTAGTGGCCGGGACAGTTAAAGCTTTCTTT
-	TRBD2	TRBV5-1	TRBJ2-7	CASSPGLAGVGEQYF	TGCGCCAGCAGCCCTGGACTAGCGGGAGTTGGCGAGCAGTACTTC
-	-	TRBV5-4	TRBJ2-1	CASSSRGRPYNEQFF	TGTGCCAGCAGCTCCCGAGGAAGACCGTACAATGAGCAGTTCTTC
-	-	TRBV7-2	TRBJ1-3	CASSLDGTTGNTIYF	TGTGCCAGCAGCTTAGATGGCACCACGGGAAACACCATATATTTT
-	TRBD2	TRBV28	TRBJ2-7	CASKTSGRWYEQYF	TGTGCCAGCAAGACTAGCGGGAGATGGTACGAGCAGTACTTC
once	-	TRBV5-1	TRBJ2-7	CASSFKLGDPSYEQYF	TGCGCCAGCAGCTTCAAACTGGGGGACCCCTCCTACGAGCAGTACTTC
-	-	TRBV10-3	TRBJ2-5	CAISESRGRETQYF	TGTGCCATCAGTGAGTCCCGAGGCAGAGAGACCCAGTACTTC
-	-	TRBV7-6	TRBJ2-5	CASSGGPQETQYF	TGTGCCAGCAGCGGGGGGCCCCAAGAGACCCAGTACTTC
-	-	TRBV28	TRBJ1-2	CASSYQSRGGGYTF	TGTGCCAGCAGTTACCAGTCGCGGGGCGGGGGCTACACCTTC
-	-	TRBV5-6	TRBJ1-4	CASSSVGETNEKLFF	TGTGCCAGCAGCTCGGTGGGGGAGACTAATGAAAAACTGTTTTTT
-	-	TRBV11-2	TRBJ2-5	CASSLDGGFDQETQYF	TGTGCCAGCAGCTTAGATGGAGGGTTTGATCAAGAGACCCAGTACTTC
-	-	TRBV5-1	TRBJ2-7	CASSLETLMGEQYF	TGCGCCAGCAGCTTGGAAACCCTAATGGGCGAGCAGTACTTC
-	-	TRBV4-3	TRBJ2-2	CASSQDMRVGGELFF	TGCGCCAGCAGCCAAGATATGAGGGTTGGCGGGGAGCTGTTTTTT
-	-	TRBV28	TRBJ1-1	CASVDNLNTEAFF	TGTGCCAGCGTGGACAATCTGAACACTGAAGCTTTCTTT